This T cell receptor beta chain was identified in a study of lymphopenia after photon versus proton radiotherapy (dated by TCRdb to the late 2010s). For the study in its entirety: The immunological effects of photon versus proton radiation therapy were compared in patients with gastrointestinal tumors who developed high-grade lymphopenia. The roughly 18 patients in the cohort had gastrointestinal tumors, were treated with either photon or proton therapy, and subsequently developed lymphopenia. The goal of the study was to characterize the differences between the two radiation modalities in how they affect the immune system. General findings and caveats noted by the study authors: Across the cohort, among patients who died, a greater drop in TCR diversity after the nadir was inversely correlated with overall survival time. After the lymphocyte count nadir, oligoclonal expansion, especially of CD8+ Temra cells, was observed in photon-treated repertoires, and the drop in diversity was driven by this expansion. The survival association was assessed only in patients who died, and better survival with proton therapy was presented by the authors as a possibility rather than a demonstrated result. During treatment, patients who received photon therapy lost naive T cells and TCR diversity and gained effector/memory populations, whereas patients who received proton therapy remained relatively stable.

The germline V gene provides CDR1 SGHTA and CDR2 FQGNSA. The CDR3 has 14 amino acids, counting the end cysteine and phenylalanine. This entry keeps only the CDR3 DNA: 42 bases, framed from base 1. V is reduced by 6 bases and J by 0 bases, leaving a spacing of 12 bases between them. Library prep was done by the immunoSEQ multiplex PCR assay. Deep sequencing of rearranged TCR beta loci, alongside multiparametric flow cytometry, was used to profile T cell repertoires. TCRdb took over this immuneACCESS table, retaining in-frame rearrangements with V and J assigned. Such tables are incomplete; in checked studies, under half of the missing clones stem from an unresolved V gene, and the remainder is unexplained. Here the sample has around 22,000 clones; roughly 84% occur a single time. Clones ranked in the top ten supply 24% of the sample. As for this clone: Its antigen is not yet known. No base qualities exist here, and no much larger clone lies one base off it.

This receptor was taken from a man between 40 and 49 years old with gastric cancer. The rearranged segments are TRBV7-2 and TRBJ2-7; the D call could be TRBD1 or TRBD2, with each sharing 5 bases. The sequencing here drew on peripheral blood, taken from a patient treated with photon-based radiotherapy. The CDR3 amino acid sequence is: CASSKTGTSYEQYF. The sequenced DNA is TGTGCCAGCAGTAAAACCGGGACCTCCTACGAGCAGTACTTC. Full variable domain (CDR3 extended with the reference TRBV7-2 and TRBJ2-7 proteins): GAGVSQSPSNKVTEKGKDVELRCDPISGHTALYWYRQSLGQGLEFLIYFQGNSAPDKSGLPSDRFSAERTGGSVSTLTIQRTQQEDSAVYLCASSKTGTSYEQYFGPGTRLTVT.